The 20 T cell receptor beta chains below all came from one sample that was sequenced in a study of blood T cell repertoires in COVID-19. Using immunoSEQ multiplex PCR, the repertoire was profiled, and TCRdb retains in-frame clones only, with some absent. The sample comprises about 53,000 clones, just under 85% of which are singletons, and around 15% rests with the top ten. Specimen: peripheral blood. These receptors all stem from a human donor in a cohort sampled during active COVID-19.

This rearrangement joins TRBV6-6 to TRBJ2-2, with 8 bases that match TRBD1. The CDR3 covers 15 residues. The germline gives CDR1 MNHNY, CDR2 SVGAGI (reference sequence). V was clipped by 6 bases and J by 4 bases; unmatched bases: 7. CDR3 amino acids: CASSWTGPTTGELFF. CDR3 coding DNA: TGTGCCAGCAGCTGGACAGGGCCCACCACCGGGGAGCTGTTTTTT.

The rearrangement uses TRBV30 and TRBJ1-5; TRBD1 agrees at 9 bases. This CDR3 has 15 amino acids. V dropped 3 bases and J dropped 6; count of bases not matched to a gene: 9. Germline values: CDR1 GTSNPN, CDR2 SVGIG (reference sequence). In nucleotides, the CDR3 is TGTGCCTGGAGAGAAACGGGACAGGGAATTCAGCCCCAGCATTTT. The encoded protein is CAWRETGQGIQPQHF. Full variable domain (missing parts from reference TRBV30 and TRBJ1-5): SQTIHQWPATLVQPVGSPLSLECTVEGTSNPNLYWYRQAAGRGLQLLFYSVGIGQISSEVPQNLSASRPQDRQFILSSKKLLLSDSGFYLCAWRETGQGIQPQHFGDGTRLSIL.

The chain couples TRBV7-9 to TRBJ2-7; 8 bases line up with TRBD1. The CDR3 runs 14 residues. Germline CDR1 SEHNR, CDR2 FQNEAQ (reference sequence). Losses at the gene ends were 3 bases for V and 4 bases for J; bases not matched to a gene: 5. DNA of the CDR3: TGTGCCAGCAGCTTTGTTCAGGGGGCTTACGAGCAGTACTTC. Its translation is CASSFVQGAYEQYF.

The chain carries TRBV29-1 and TRBJ1-1; perhaps TRBD1 as D (6 bases). The CDR3 runs to 13 residues. V dropped 5 bases and J dropped 5 bases, with 15 bases sitting between them. The germline V gene has CDR1 SQVTM and CDR2 ANQGSEA. The CDR3 DNA follows: TGCAGCGTTTCGGACAGTTTGGGGACTGAAGCTTTCTTT. It encodes CSVSDSLGTEAFF.

The chain uses TRBV7-9 and TRBJ1-5; D is unresolved. Trimming left V 2 bases short and J 0 bases short, with 8 bases between. Germline V gives CDR1 SEHNR, CDR2 FQNEAQ (reference sequence). The CDR3 has 15 amino acids. CDR3 nucleotides: TGTGCCAGCAGCTTACGCGGCAATAGCAATCAGCCCCAGCATTTT. It translates to CASSLRGNSNQPQHF.

This clone was counted once. V is TRBV11-1 and J is TRBJ2-2, with 10 bases aligning to TRBD1. The CDR3 consists of 15 residues. Trimming took 8 bases from V and 4 from J; bases not matched to a gene: 7. Germline-derived CDR1 and CDR2 are SGHAT and FQDESV (reference sequence). The CDR3 reads CASRRTGGGTGELFF. The CDR3 region has the DNA TGTGCCAGCCGCCGGACAGGGGGAGGCACCGGGGAGCTGTTTTTT.

The chain combines TRBV4-2 with TRBJ1-1; D not resolved. CDR3 size: 14 residues. Germline lookup yields CDR1 LGHNA and CDR2 YNFKEQ. Trimming took 0 bases from V and 1 from J, leaving 6 bases between them. The CDR3 loop is CASSQDLRNTEAFF. As DNA, the CDR3 is TGTGCCAGCAGCCAAGATCTGCGGAACACTGAAGCTTTCTTT.

The chain employs TRBV29-1 and TRBJ1-5, with no clear D. The CDR3 spans 12 residues. Germline V lookup: CDR1 SQVTM, CDR2 ANQGSEA. Trimming pared 7 bases from V and 1 base from J, leaving 8 bases between. CDR3 protein: CSAADSNQPQHF. The DNA of the CDR3 is TGCAGCGCAGCGGACAGCAATCAGCCCCAGCATTTT.

The rearrangement joins TRBV7-8 to TRBJ1-4; 9 bases match TRBD1. The germline CDR1 and CDR2 sequences are SGHVS and FQNEAQ. This CDR3 region has 15 residues. The V and J ends lost 6 bases and 11 bases, in that order; junction bases with no gene match: 13. In DNA form, the CDR3 reads TGTGCCAGCAGTCTCACCGGGACAGGACAGGGGAAACTGTTTTTT. It translates to CASSLTGTGQGKLFF.

The rearrangement uses TRBV3-1 (or the pseudogene TRBV3-2) and TRBJ1-2; D gene uncertain. V lost 0 bases, J lost 0 bases, and 8 bases lay in between. Germline V lookup: CDR1 LGHDT, CDR2 YNNKEL (reference sequence). The CDR3 consists of 15 residues. DNA of the CDR3: TGTGCCAGCAGCCAAGATCTGAGTACTAACTATGGCTACACCTTC. Translation: CASSQDLSTNYGYTF.

The J gene is TRBJ1-4, the V gene TRBV29-1; D gene ambiguous. Per germline, CDR1 SQVTM and CDR2 ANQGSEA. This CDR3 has 15 amino acids. The ends were cut back, 4 bases at V and 6 bases at J, with 18 bases in the middle. This CDR3 reads CSVGVLGRLDEKLFF. CDR3 bases: TGCAGCGTTGGAGTGCTGGGGAGATTGGATGAAAAACTGTTTTTT.

There are a few counts of this clone. The chain carries TRBV10-1 and TRBJ1-1; tentative D call: TRBD1 (5 bases). V lost 5 bases to trimming and J lost 0 bases, with 19 bases between them. This CDR3 is 17 amino acids long. Germline CDR1 is WNHNN and CDR2 is SYGVQD (reference sequence). CDR3 region: CASSPVVGAAMNTEAFF. The CDR3 DNA follows: TGCGCCAGCAGTCCCGTCGTTGGGGCGGCCATGAACACTGAAGCTTTCTTT.

The J gene is TRBJ1-5, the V gene TRBV5-1; 7 nucleotides match TRBD1. The CDR3 is 16 amino acids. Per the germline V gene, CDR1 is SGHRS and CDR2 is YFSETQ. After removal of 4 bases from V and 0 bases from J, the junction contained 7 bases not matched to a gene. CDR3 nucleotides: TGCGCCAGCAGCCCCGGGACAGTTAATAGCAATCAGCCCCAGCATTTT. Translating it yields CASSPGTVNSNQPQHF.

V is TRBV5-4 and J is TRBJ2-7; maybe TRBD2 (6 bases). The CDR3 is made up of 15 amino acids. Between the trimmed V and J ends, which lost 6 bases and 2 bases, there was a span of 18 bases. CDR1 is SGHNT and CDR2 is YYREEE in the germline V gene (reference sequence). Here the CDR3 DNA reads TGTGCCAGCACCACAGCGCTGGGGAGGACCTACGAGCAGTACTTC. It yields the protein CASTTALGRTYEQYF.

This chain joins TRBV7-2 and TRBJ1-5, with unresolved D. Trimming took off 4 bases at V and 5 bases at J, with 12 bases between the two ends. Germline V gene sequence: CDR1 SGHTA, CDR2 FQGNSA. CDR3 size: 14 residues. The CDR3 DNA sequence: TGTGCCAGCAGCTGGAGAGGGTCCCATCAGCCCCAGCATTTT. Protein: CASSWRGSHQPQHF.

V gene TRBV19 combines with J gene TRBJ2-5, with TRBD1 matching 7 bases. The CDR3 spans 15 residues. With V trimmed by 6 bases and J by 2 bases, 9 bases remained unmatched. Germline loops: CDR1 LNHDA, CDR2 SQIVND (reference sequence). The CDR3: CASSPWDSPQETQYF. The CDR3 DNA reads as TGTGCCAGTAGCCCTTGGGACAGTCCACAAGAGACCCAGTACTTC.

The chain joins TRBV27 to TRBJ1-3; D may be TRBD1 (6 bases). V gave up 3 bases and J gave up 0 bases, with 15 bases separating them. There are 17 residues in the CDR3. Germline-derived CDR1 and CDR2 are MNHEY and SMNVEV (reference sequence). The CDR3 DNA follows: TGTGCCAGCAGTTTGCAGGGGATTCCTAGCTCTGGAAACACCATATATTTT. Its protein is CASSLQGIPSSGNTIYF.

The chain recombines TRBV7-2 with TRBJ1-6; D perhaps matches TRBD1 (5 bases). The V end lost 6 bases, the J end lost 10 bases, and 16 bases lay between the germline ends. Germline V gives CDR1 SGHTA, CDR2 FQGNSA. This CDR3 has 14 residues. The CDR3 loop reads CASSEDSPGSPLHF. DNA of the CDR3: TGTGCCAGCAGTGAAGACAGTCCAGGATCACCCCTCCACTTT.

This chain connects TRBV6-5 to TRBJ2-4, with 10 bases fitting TRBD1. The CDR3 is 15 amino acids. Trimming removed 7 bases from V and 4 bases from J; junction bases left unmatched: 7. Germline V gene data show CDR1 as MNHEY and CDR2 as SVGAGI. CDR3 loop: CASTLGQGPKNIQYF. The CDR3 coding sequence is TGTGCCAGCACCCTGGGACAGGGGCCAAAAAACATTCAGTACTTC.

V is TRBV28 and J is TRBJ2-1; 9 positions match TRBD2. Germline V lookup: CDR1 MDHEN, CDR2 SYDVKM. The CDR3 has 14 amino acids. V lost 8 bases and J lost 8; bases outside the gene matches: 10. CDR3 loop: CASLSSGNKYEQFF. The DNA for the CDR3 is TGTGCCAGCTTATCTAGCGGGAATAAGTATGAGCAGTTCTTC.